This T cell receptor (beta chain) appears in the sequencing data of a study of shared clonotypes between healthy human individuals. Study outcomes and limitations: Only blood underwent sampling, and tissue repertoires likely differ. When compared with the clonotypes that were shared by all four sorted-subset donors, the non-shared clonotypes turned out to have lower generation probabilities.

Points on this clone: Its antigen is still unknown.

The germline V gene has CDR1 LGHNA and CDR2 YSLEER. The CDR3 runs 15 residues. V dropped 0 bases and J dropped 4; count of bases not matched to a gene: 5. This table comes from immunoSEQ multiplex PCR, and its TCRdb copy is limited to in-frame clones, with some not included. The sample lists about 1 million clones; under 80% were seen once. Source material: memory CD4+ T cells sorted from blood. Subset in this sample: CD45RA-negative fraction. This rearrangement joins TRBV4-3 to TRBJ1-1; 7 nucleotides line up with TRBD1. The clonotype comes from a man younger than 35 in good health. The CDR3: CASSQEHQGGTEAFF. The CDR3 region has the DNA TGCGCCAGCAGCCAAGAGCATCAGGGGGGCACTGAAGCTTTCTTT.